The rows below give T cell receptor beta chains drawn from one sample of a study of neoadjuvant anti-PD-1 for oral cavity cancer. Sequencing was performed with immunoSEQ multiplex PCR; in TCRdb, only in-frame clones are kept and a portion is missing. The table shows 63,000 or so clones, with roughly nine tenths occurring only once. The sequencing used PBMCs, collected after nivolumab (anti-PD-1) treatment. Receptors originate from a person aged 40 to 85 with oral cavity squamous cell carcinoma. Each CDR3 is given with its conserved first and last residue. The D gene is left open where the match is weak. Clone size is not always given. Where it is, it says once, few, many or a class for expanded clones.

v_call	clone_size	d_call	j_call	cdr3_nt	cdr3_aa
TRBV10-1	once	TRBD2	TRBJ2-7	TGCGCCAGCAGTGAGGGACTAGCGTCAACCTACGAGCAGTACTTC	CASSEGLASTYEQYF
TRBV11-2	NA	NA	TRBJ1-3	TGTGCCAGCAGCTTAGTGGGAGGACGGTGGGATGGAAACACCATATATTTT	CASSLVGGRWDGNTIYF
TRBV25-1	NA	NA	TRBJ1-5	TGTGCCAGCAGTGCTATTGGTGGGAGCAATCAGCCCCAGCATTTT	CASSAIGGSNQPQHF
TRBV27	NA	NA	TRBJ1-1	TGTGCCAGCCGACCGGGGGGGAACACTGAAGCTTTCTTT	CASRPGGNTEAFF
TRBV30	NA	TRBD1	TRBJ2-7	TGTGCCTGGGGGGACAGGGCCTACGAGCAGTACTTC	CAWGDRAYEQYF
TRBV6-5	once	TRBD1	TRBJ1-4	TGTGCCAGCAGTTCCTCCTCGGGACAGGGTAGAGAACTGTTTTTT	CASSSSSGQGRELFF
TRBV20-1	NA	NA	TRBJ1-2	TGCAGTGCCGTCGGCTACACCTTC	CSAVGYTF
TRBV9	NA	TRBD2	TRBJ2-1	TGTGCCAGCAGCGACCGGGACTACGACAATGAGCAGTTCTTC	CASSDRDYDNEQFF
TRBV5-1	NA	NA	TRBJ2-5	TGCGCCAGCTCCCTTGGGATTCAAGAGACCCAGTACTTC	CASSLGIQETQYF
TRBV28	NA	TRBD1	TRBJ2-7	TGTGCCAGCGCAGGACAGGGAGGAATCTACGAGCAGTACTTC	CASAGQGGIYEQYF
TRBV6-6	NA	NA	TRBJ2-7	TGTGCCAGCAGCCCCCGGGACTCCTACGAGCAGTACTTC	CASSPRDSYEQYF
TRBV6-1	once	NA	TRBJ2-2	TGTGCCAGCATTCCGACAGGCGAGGTTTCCGGGGAGCTGTTTTTT	CASIPTGEVSGELFF
TRBV10-3	NA	NA	TRBJ1-1	TGTGCCATCAAGGCCGAGCCGGGCACTGAAGCTTTCTTT	CAIKAEPGTEAFF